These 13 T cell receptor beta chains originate from one sample sequenced in a study of CD8 T cells in ankylosing spondylitis. Study findings and constraints: A motif of 7 to 9 highly homologous TCR beta variants was seen as apparently characteristic of ankylosing spondylitis blood.

MiXCR, applied by TCRdb to the 5' RACE reads, yields one record per CDR3 protein. The sample lists about 540,000 distinct CDR3 sequences, about 13% occurring once. No antigen has been assigned to these receptors. Sequencing used blood, either unsorted or a sorted T cell fraction (not recorded which). All receptors derive from a male donor with ankylosing spondylitis.

This clonotype has at least ten counts. The gene calls are TRBV5-1 and TRBJ1-3; D gene ambiguous. The germline V gene encodes CDR1 SGHRS and CDR2 YFSETQ. This CDR3 spans 14 amino acids. V lost 2 bases and J 0 bases, leaving 6 bases between the germline ends. Here the CDR3 DNA reads TGCGCCAGCAGCTTTACGGACTCTGGAAACACCATATATTTT. Its protein is CASSFTDSGNTIYF.

This clonotype came up many times. The chain couples TRBV12-3 or TRBV12-4 to TRBJ2-1; 10 nucleotides agree with TRBD1. V was pared by 7 bases and J by 9 bases, with 9 bases of the junction left unmatched. The CDR3 is 14 residues long. This CDR3 reads CASTRQGAHGEQFF. CDR3 in DNA: TGTGCCAGCACCAGACAGGGGGCGCATGGTGAGCAGTTCTTC.

This clonotype was counted only a few times. The CDR3 DNA follows: TGTGCCAGCAGCCCCCTATACGGAGAGACCCAGTACTTC. Translating it yields CASSPLYGETQYF. This rearrangement joins TRBV3-1 to TRBJ2-5, with D hard to call. The V gene lost 4 bases and the J gene lost 4 bases, with 10 bases spanning the gap. CDR1 LGHDT and CDR2 YNNKEL come from the germline V gene (reference sequence). There are 13 residues in the CDR3.

The V call is TRBV24-1, the J call TRBJ2-1; 12 bases align to TRBD1. Looked up from germline, CDR1 is KGHDR and CDR2 is SFDVKD. V was clipped by 5 bases and J by 6 bases; unmatched bases: 4. The CDR3 consists of 15 residues. CDR3 residues: CATSGDRGLFNEQFF. CDR3 in DNA: TGTGCCACCAGTGGGGACAGGGGGCTTTTCAATGAGCAGTTCTTC.

This chain connects TRBV6-2 or TRBV6-3 to TRBJ1-5; D gene unclear. Germline loops: CDR1 MNHEY, CDR2 SVGEGT. V shed 5 bases and J shed 5 bases, with 13 bases lying between them. The CDR3 is 14 amino acids. The CDR3 DNA reads as TGTGCCAGCAGTGACGGCCTTACTTATCAGCCCCAGCATTTT. Amino acids: CASSDGLTYQPQHF.

This clonotype was seen more than once but under ten times. The V and J genes are TRBV19 and TRBJ1-2, with 7 bases matching TRBD1. V lost 4 bases, J lost 5 bases, and 7 bases stayed unmatched. The CDR3 runs 14 residues. CDR1 and CDR2 from the germline V gene are LNHDA and SQIVND (reference sequence). The CDR3 coding sequence is TGTGCCAGTAGTAGAGACAGGGAGCGATATGGCTACACCTTC. This sequence encodes CASSRDRERYGYTF.

This clonotype has only a few counts. The chain combines TRBV4-1 with TRBJ1-1; 10 nucleotides match TRBD1. Germline values: CDR1 MGHRA, CDR2 YSYEKL. This CDR3 has 16 residues. Unmatched junction bases numbered 8, after V lost 0 bases and J lost 7 bases. The CDR3, as DNA: TGCGCCAGCAGCCAAGAGAAGACAGGGGGCAAGCTTGAAGCTTTCTTT. Translated: CASSQEKTGGKLEAFF.

The chain links TRBV7-8 to TRBJ2-1; TRBD2 matches at 7 bases. This CDR3 spans 16 amino acids. With 1 base clipped from V and 7 bases from J, the junction kept 10 bases outside the gene matches. Germline CDR1 SGHVS, CDR2 FQNEAQ. The CDR3 here is CASSLGLDGRLNEQFF. The CDR3 region has the DNA TGTGCCAGCAGCTTAGGACTAGACGGGAGGTTAAATGAGCAGTTCTTC.

V is TRBV20-1 and J is TRBJ2-1, with D perhaps given as TRBD1 or TRBD2 (5 bases each). Germline CDR1 reads DFQATT; CDR2 reads SNEGSKA (reference sequence). This CDR3 comprises 14 residues. Trimming pared 6 bases from V and 1 base from J, leaving 13 bases between. CDR3 DNA sequence: TGCAGTGCGCCCCGGGGCGGATCCTACAATGAGCAGTTCTTC. Its protein is CSAPRGGSYNEQFF.

This chain connects TRBV20-1 to TRBJ1-1; TRBD1 aligns across 7 bases. Germline CDR1 is DFQATT and CDR2 is SNEGSKA (reference sequence). J gave up 3 bases and V 1 base, and 5 bases lay outside the gene matches. The CDR3 totals 14 residues. As DNA, the CDR3 is TGCAGTGCTAGAGTGGCAGGGGGATACACTGAAGCTTTCTTT. Translated: CSARVAGGYTEAFF.

The table lists this clonotype with many counts. The chain carries TRBV5-1 and TRBJ2-1; 8 bases line up with TRBD1. This CDR3 contains 16 residues. Germline CDR1 and CDR2: SGHRS and YFSETQ. Trimming cost V 4 bases and J 0 bases; bases outside gene matches: 6. Here the CDR3 reads CASSRGQGRSYNEQFF. The CDR3 coding sequence is TGCGCCAGCAGCAGAGGACAGGGCCGCTCCTACAATGAGCAGTTCTTC.

This clonotype was detected only a few times. J is TRBJ2-5 and V is TRBV11-2; 7 bases line up with TRBD1. The length of the CDR3 is 11 residues. Trimming removed 5 bases from V and 14 bases from J; junction bases left unmatched: 8. Germline-derived CDR1 and CDR2 are SGHAT and FQNNGV. The CDR3 loop reads CASSPGQVVYF. CDR3 nucleotide sequence: TGTGCCAGCAGCCCCGGACAGGTCGTATACTTC. The whole variable domain, remainder taken from reference TRBV11-2 and TRBJ2-5, is EAGVAQSPRYKIIEKRQSVAFWCNPISGHATLYWYQQILGQGPKLLIQFQNNGVVDDSQLPKDRFSAERLKGVDSTLKIQPAKLEDSAVYLCASSPGQVVYFGPGTRLLVL.

This clonotype was counted between two and nine times. The chain employs TRBV20-1 and TRBJ1-1; 10 bases line up with TRBD1. This CDR3 has 15 residues. The ends lost 2 bases at V and 1 base at J; junction bases unmatched: 4. Germline V gene sequence: CDR1 DFQATT, CDR2 SNEGSKA (reference sequence). CDR3 coding DNA: TGCAGTGCTAGACCCCGGACAGGGGGGAACACTGAAGCTTTCTTT. This gives the protein CSARPRTGGNTEAFF.